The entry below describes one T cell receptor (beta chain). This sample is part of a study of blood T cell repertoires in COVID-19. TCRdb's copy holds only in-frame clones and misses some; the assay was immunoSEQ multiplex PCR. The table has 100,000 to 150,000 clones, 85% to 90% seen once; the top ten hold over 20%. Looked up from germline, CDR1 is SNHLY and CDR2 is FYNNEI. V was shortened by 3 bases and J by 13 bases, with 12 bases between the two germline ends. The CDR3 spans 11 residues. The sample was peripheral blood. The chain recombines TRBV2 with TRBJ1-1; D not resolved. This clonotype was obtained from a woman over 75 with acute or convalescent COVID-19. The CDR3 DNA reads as TGTGCCAGCAGTGAGGAGGGAAGTGGTTTCTTT. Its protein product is CASSEEGSGFF.